The clone carrying this T cell receptor (beta chain) was seen more than once but under ten times. Its specificity is not known. Germline and genes here are mouse. The read terminates 4 residues before the CDR3 end, so the remaining end is supplied by the germline J gene. The data belong to a study of CD8+ T cells in alopecia areata. Study background: The authors grafted skin from roughly 6-13-month-old C3H/HeJ donors with spontaneous alopecia onto 7-10-week-old female C3H/HeJ mice.

Cell sorting was performed on pooled cutaneous lymph node cells with CD4, CD8alpha, NKG2D, NKG2ACE and other markers. Germline V gene data show CDR1 as LGHNA and CDR2 as YNLKQL (reference sequence). The CDR3 loop spans 17 amino acids. The ends lost 0 bases at V and 0 bases at J; junction bases unmatched: 5. RNA extraction was followed by reverse transcription into cDNA, which acted as the sequencing template. Clones were sequenced by immunoSEQ multiplex PCR, and TCRdb holds only the in-frame ones, with some missing. The sample was found to contain 200,000 to 300,000 clones, and every one recurs. Study-wide findings and caveats: Higher clonality and more expanded CD8+ clones appeared in lesional than normal scalp. There were also resident alphabeta T cells of normal skin sequenced in scalp samples.

Source material: CD4+ T cells sorted from a lymph node. The chain couples TRBV5 to TRBJ2-7; TRBD2 matches at 10 bases. This TCR was recovered from a C3H/HeJ mouse with alopecia areata. The strain's MHC: H2-k. CDR3 amino acids: CASSQDAGGAHSYEQYF. The covered CDR3 bases are TGTGCCAGCAGCCAAGATGCTGGGGGGGCACACTCCTAT.